The 7 T cell receptor beta chains listed next were all sequenced from one sample in a study of blood T cell repertoires in COVID-19. The table came from immunoSEQ multiplex PCR; TCRdb's copy has only in-frame clones and leaves some out. The sample has approximately 250,000 clones; more than 75% are singletons. Sequencing input: peripheral blood. The source of these receptors is a woman aged 55-70 years who had recovered from COVID-19.

The chain carries TRBV10-1 and TRBJ2-7, with D unresolved. Trimming removed 5 bases at V and 0 bases at J, with 14 bases between. The CDR3 length is 15 residues. Looked up from germline, CDR1 is WNHNN and CDR2 is SYGVQD (reference sequence). The chain's CDR3 is CASSWSQFSSYEQYF. CDR3 in DNA: TGCGCCAGCAGTTGGAGTCAGTTTAGCTCCTACGAGCAGTACTTC.

The chain is built from TRBV27 and TRBJ2-3, with 9 bases fitting TRBD1. J gave up 0 bases and V 5 bases, and 18 bases lay outside the gene matches. Germline V gene sequence: CDR1 MNHEY, CDR2 SMNVEV (reference sequence). This CDR3 contains 20 residues. CDR3 DNA sequence: TGTGCCAGCAGTCCCCCTCCGGGACAGGGTTGGATAGTGAGCACAGATACGCAGTATTTT. As protein: CASSPPPGQGWIVSTDTQYF.

This chain links TRBV11-2 with TRBJ2-7, with D perhaps matching TRBD2 (5 bases). Germline loops: CDR1 SGHAT, CDR2 FQNNGV. The length of the CDR3 is 15 residues. The V gene lost 1 base and the J gene lost 2 bases, with 12 bases spanning the gap. Here the CDR3 reads CASSLGLPGTYEQYF. As DNA, the CDR3 is TGTGCCAGCAGCTTAGGTTTACCGGGGACCTACGAGCAGTACTTC. Looking up the rest from reference TRBV11-2 and TRBJ2-7 gives the full variable domain: EAGVAQSPRYKIIEKRQSVAFWCNPISGHATLYWYQQILGQGPKLLIQFQNNGVVDDSQLPKDRFSAERLKGVDSTLKIQPAKLEDSAVYLCASSLGLPGTYEQYFGPGTRLTVT.

The chain couples TRBV19 to TRBJ1-5; the match to TRBD1 covers 8 bases. The germline V gene has CDR1 LNHDA and CDR2 SQIVND (reference sequence). This CDR3 is built from 16 residues. Trimming cost V 7 bases and J 5 bases; bases outside gene matches: 13. CDR3 bases: TGTGCCAGTACCATAACGTGGGGGACAGGTGATCAGCCCCAGCATTTT. Its translation: CASTITWGTGDQPQHF.

The DNA for the CDR3 is TGCGCCAGCAGCTTGAAATATGGCGGCAGGGTTCAGCCCCAGCATTTT. It encodes CASSLKYGGRVQPQHF. This sequence joins TRBV5-1 and TRBJ1-5; TRBD1 might be the D (5 bases). The ends were cut back, 1 base at V and 6 bases at J, with 17 bases in the middle. Germline CDR1 is SGHRS and CDR2 is YFSETQ. This CDR3 is built from 16 residues.

The V and J genes are TRBV19 and TRBJ2-5; D is possibly TRBD1 (6 bases). From germline, CDR1 is LNHDA and CDR2 SQIVND (reference sequence). Trimming took off 3 bases at V and 5 bases at J, with 10 bases between the two ends. This CDR3 is 13 amino acids long. CDR3 coding DNA: TGTGCCAGTAGTATCAGGGGATGGGAGACCCAGTACTTC. Translating it yields CASSIRGWETQYF. Drawing the rest from reference TRBV19 and TRBJ2-5, the complete variable domain is DGGITQSPKYLFRKEGQNVTLSCEQNLNHDAMYWYRQDPGQGLRLIYYSQIVNDFQKGDIAEGYSVSREKKESFPLTVTSAQKNPTAFYLCASSIRGWETQYFGPGTRLLVL.

This clone was seen only once. The chain is built from TRBV6-6 and TRBJ2-7, with 11 bases aligning to TRBD1. CDR3 length: 16 amino acids. Germline values: CDR1 MNHNY, CDR2 SVGAGI (reference sequence). Unmatched junction bases numbered 3, after V lost 0 bases and J lost 2 bases. In DNA, the CDR3 is TGTGCCAGCAGTTACTCGAGGACAGGGGGCGCCTACGAGCAGTACTTC. It codes for CASSYSRTGGAYEQYF.